Listed below are T cell receptor beta chains from one sample, sequenced in a study of blood T cell repertoires in COVID-19. The protocol was immunoSEQ multiplex PCR, while the TCRdb copy is restricted to in-frame clones and leaves out a portion. The sample shows about 300,000 clones, about 85% of them seen only once. The sequenced material came from PBMCs or T cells enriched from blood (not recorded which). The receptors were gathered from a woman in her twenties or thirties who had recovered from COVID-19. The CDR3 runs from the conserved cysteine through the conserved F or W. A D gene is named only where the DNA matches it firmly. Size values are once, few and many counts, or a class for expanded clones, and some rows have none.

CDR3 | DNA | D | J | V | size
CASSPPGIYGYTF | TGTGCCAGTAGTCCCCCAGGGATCTATGGCTACACCTTC | - | TRBJ1-2 | TRBV19 | -
CASSREGGGTDTQYF | TGTGCCAGCAGCCGGGAGGGGGGGGGCACAGATACGCAGTATTTT | TRBD2 | TRBJ2-3 | TRBV11-3 | -
CASSLTPRGTEAFF | TGTGCCAGCAGCTTAACACCCCGGGGGACTGAAGCTTTCTTT | - | TRBJ1-1 | TRBV7-3 | few
CASSRRQGAVQPQHF | TGTGCCAGCAGTAGGAGACAGGGGGCGGTTCAGCCCCAGCATTTT | TRBD1 | TRBJ1-5 | TRBV27 | -
CASSYVTGFATNEKLFF | TGTGCCAGTAGTTACGTGACAGGGTTTGCAACTAATGAAAAACTGTTTTTT | TRBD1 | TRBJ1-4 | TRBV19 | -
CASSSAGRHYNEQFF | TGCGCCAGCAGCTCAGCGGGGAGACACTACAATGAGCAGTTCTTC | TRBD2 | TRBJ2-1 | TRBV5-1 | few
CASSLRAGANVLTF | TGTGCCAGCAGTTTGCGAGCTGGGGCCAACGTCCTGACTTTC | - | TRBJ2-6 | TRBV28 | -
CASSWGLAGYYNEQFF | TGTGCCAGCAGCTGGGGACTAGCGGGGTACTACAATGAGCAGTTCTTC | TRBD2 | TRBJ2-1 | TRBV5-6 | -
CASTSTGSSYEQYF | TGTGCCAGCACCTCGACAGGGAGCTCCTACGAGCAGTACTTC | TRBD1 | TRBJ2-7 | TRBV5-4 | once
CASRAHIRDYGYTF | TGTGCCAGCAGGGCTCACATACGGGACTATGGCTACACCTTC | - | TRBJ1-2 | TRBV2 | -
CASRRRLENVYEQYF | TGCGCCAGCCGCCGACGACTGGAAAACGTTTACGAGCAGTACTTC | - | TRBJ2-7 | TRBV5-1 | few
CASSSTVLRRAFF | TGTGCCAGCAGTTCGACAGTTCTACGGCGGGCTTTCTTT | - | TRBJ1-1 | TRBV28 | few
CSASRTGKSAVEQFF | TGCAGTGCTAGTCGGACAGGGAAATCGGCCGTCGAGCAGTTCTTC | TRBD1 | TRBJ2-1 | TRBV20-1 | -
CASSDRLVYGYTF | TGTGCCAGCAGTGATAGACTGGTCTATGGCTACACCTTC | - | TRBJ1-2 | TRBV2 | once
CASSLDDTSGGRGETQYF | TGTGCCAGCAGCTTAGACGATACTAGCGGGGGGCGAGGAGAGACCCAGTACTTC | TRBD2 | TRBJ2-5 | TRBV11-3 | -
CASTPSGYEKLFF | TGTGCCAGCACCCCGTCAGGGTACGAAAAACTGTTTTTT | - | TRBJ1-4 | TRBV12-3/TRBV12-4 | -
CASNQQGYGYTF | TGTGCCAGCAACCAACAGGGCTATGGCTACACCTTC | - | TRBJ1-2 | TRBV6-5 | few
CASSDQGSGNTIYF | TGTGCCAGCAGTGATCAGGGCTCTGGAAACACCATATATTTT | - | TRBJ1-3 | TRBV2 | -
CASSRDRAYEQYF | TGTGCCAGCAGCCGAGACAGGGCCTACGAGCAGTACTTC | TRBD1 | TRBJ2-7 | TRBV7-3 | -
CASRGHPSYNEQFF | TGTGCCAGCCGGGGACATCCCTCCTACAATGAGCAGTTCTTC | - | TRBJ2-1 | TRBV28 | -
CAWIPPDRGPDTIYF | TGTGCCTGGATTCCACCGGACAGGGGGCCAGACACCATATATTTT | TRBD1 | TRBJ1-3 | TRBV30 | -
CASRASGTNNQPQHF | TGTGCCAGCAGGGCCTCCGGGACTAATAATCAGCCCCAGCATTTT | - | TRBJ1-5 | TRBV6-5 | once
CASTKTDNYGYTF | TGTGCCAGCACCAAGACAGATAACTATGGCTACACCTTC | - | TRBJ1-2 | TRBV2 | -
CASSYSAGMTGELFF | TGTGCCAGCAGTTACTCTGCGGGAATGACCGGGGAGCTGTTTTTT | - | TRBJ2-2 | TRBV6-2/TRBV6-3 | -
CASSLRLTPNTGELFF | TGTGCCAGCAGTTTAAGACTCACTCCCAACACCGGGGAGCTGTTTTTT | - | TRBJ2-2 | TRBV27 | -
CASSLTKYNSPLHF | TGTGCCAGCAGTTTGACAAAATATAATTCACCCCTCCACTTT | - | TRBJ1-6 | TRBV27 | once
CASRSGASNYGYTF | TGTGCCAGCAGGAGCGGGGCTTCTAACTATGGCTACACCTTC | - | TRBJ1-2 | TRBV2 | -
CSVVDGTGPEAFF | TGCAGCGTAGTCGACGGGACAGGGCCTGAAGCTTTCTTT | TRBD1 | TRBJ1-1 | TRBV29-1 | few
CASSITGVDYGYTF | TGTGCCAGTAGTATAACAGGCGTCGACTATGGCTACACCTTC | - | TRBJ1-2 | TRBV19 | -
CASSMTSGPSGNTIYF | TGTGCCAGCAGCATGACCAGCGGGCCCTCTGGAAACACCATATATTTT | - | TRBJ1-3 | TRBV7-6 | -
CASSIPRSRDREKLFF | TGTGCCAGTAGTATCCCCCGCAGCCGGGACAGGGAAAAACTGTTTTTT | TRBD1 | TRBJ1-4 | TRBV19 | -
CASSPHLTGESSQPQHF | TGTGCCAGCAGCCCACACCTGACAGGGGAAAGCAGTCAGCCCCAGCATTTT | TRBD1 | TRBJ1-5 | TRBV7-2 | once
CASTGRGQETQYF | TGTGCCAGCACTGGCAGGGGCCAAGAGACCCAGTACTTC | - | TRBJ2-5 | TRBV25-1 | -
CASSLGEGSGNTIYF | TGCGCCAGCAGCTTGGGCGAGGGCTCTGGAAACACCATATATTTT | - | TRBJ1-3 | TRBV5-1 | -
CATSGGLAGSYEQYF | TGTGCCACCAGCGGGGGACTAGCGGGGTCCTACGAGCAGTACTTC | TRBD2 | TRBJ2-7 | TRBV15 | -
CASSRTGASNQPQHF | TGTGCCAGTAGCAGGACAGGGGCTAGCAATCAGCCCCAGCATTTT | TRBD1 | TRBJ1-5 | TRBV19 | -
CASSRDGTFRNEAFF | TGCGCCAGCAGCCGGGACGGGACTTTCAGAAATGAAGCTTTCTTT | - | TRBJ1-1 | TRBV5-1 | -
CATRRRHTGEVNTEAFF | TGTGCCACACGACGCAGACATACCGGGGAAGTGAACACTGAAGCCTTCTTT | - | TRBJ1-1 | TRBV19 | -
CASRIGGAHEKLFF | TGTGCCAGCAGGATTGGGGGGGCGCATGAAAAACTGTTTTTT | - | TRBJ1-4 | TRBV7-2 | -
CAWSVPPTYEQYF | TGTGCCTGGAGTGTCCCCCCAACCTACGAGCAGTACTTC | - | TRBJ2-7 | TRBV30 | once
CASSLYGRGRSGANVLTF | TGTGCCAGCAGCTTATATGGCAGGGGGAGGTCTGGGGCCAACGTCCTGACTTTC | - | TRBJ2-6 | TRBV7-9 | -
CASSQEPQSHQPQHF | TGCGCCAGCAGCCAAGAGCCCCAGTCCCATCAGCCCCAGCATTTT | - | TRBJ1-5 | TRBV4-1 | -
CASSEQYTEAFF | TGTGCCAGCAGTGAACAGTACACTGAAGCTTTCTTT | - | TRBJ1-1 | TRBV25-1 | -
CASSEGPQRLHF | TGTGCCAGCAGTGAAGGACCGCAGCGCCTCCACTTT | - | TRBJ1-6 | TRBV2 | -
CASSPGLAASYNEQFF | TGCGCCAGCAGCCCGGGACTAGCGGCTTCCTACAATGAGCAGTTCTTC | TRBD2 | TRBJ2-1 | TRBV5-1 | -
CASSDSGQTWPEAFF | TGCGCCAGCAGCGACTCGGGACAGACGTGGCCTGAAGCTTTCTTT | TRBD1 | TRBJ1-1 | TRBV5-1 | -
CASSIVAGGHTDTQYF | TGTGCCAGTAGTATAGTAGCGGGGGGGCACACAGATACGCAGTATTTT | TRBD2 | TRBJ2-3 | TRBV19 | -